The 18 T cell receptor beta chains given below trace back to one sample, sequenced in a study of technical replicates of blood from a few donors. The protocol was immunoSEQ multiplex PCR, while the TCRdb copy is restricted to in-frame clones and leaves out a portion. The data contain 55,000 to 85,000 clones, under 98% of them singletons. The sequencing sample was made of T cells isolated from PBMCs. Receptors originate from a human donor in good health.

V and J are TRBV7-9 and TRBJ2-6, with unresolved D. There are 13 residues in the CDR3. The germline gives CDR1 SEHNR, CDR2 FQNEAQ (reference sequence). V was cut by 5 bases and J by 0 bases, with 2 bases left in between. In nucleotides, the CDR3 is TGTGCCAGCAGCCGCTCTGGGGCCAACGTCCTGACTTTC. Encoded protein: CASSRSGANVLTF.

The chain joins TRBV27 to TRBJ1-1; 9 bases match TRBD1. V lost 6 bases, J lost 0 bases, and 8 bases stayed unmatched. The CDR3 totals 16 residues. Germline V CDR1 and CDR2: MNHEY, SMNVEV (reference sequence). The CDR3 loop reads CASRPNRGLLNTEAFF. In nucleotides, the CDR3 is TGTGCCAGCAGACCTAACAGGGGGCTTTTGAACACTGAAGCTTTCTTT.

V and J are TRBV4-2 and TRBJ2-7; TRBD2 is a possible D gene (5 bases). Between the trimmed V and J ends, which lost 0 bases and 5 bases, there was a span of 11 bases. CDR3 length: 14 amino acids. CDR1 LGHNA and CDR2 YNFKEQ come from the germline V gene. Here the CDR3 DNA reads TGTGCCAGCAGCCAAGATTCCGGGGAGAACGAGCAGTACTTC. It translates to CASSQDSGENEQYF.

V is TRBV27 and J is TRBJ1-2; D unclear. Germline values: CDR1 MNHEY, CDR2 SMNVEV (reference sequence). V gave up 0 bases and J gave up 2 bases, with 13 bases separating them. This CDR3 contains 16 residues. CDR3 sequence (DNA): TGTGCCAGCAGTTTATCGCGCGGGGAAAAAAACTATGGCTACACCTTC. Translating gives CASSLSRGEKNYGYTF.

The rearrangement uses TRBV6-5 and TRBJ2-1, with D perhaps matching TRBD2 (5 bases). The V gene's germline CDR1 is MNHEY and CDR2 SVGAGI. The ends were cut back, 10 bases at V and 9 bases at J, with 13 bases in the middle. The CDR3 spans 11 residues. The chain's CDR3 is CATTSGGEQFF. The CDR3 DNA is TGTGCCACTACCTCCGGAGGTGAGCAGTTCTTC.

J is TRBJ2-3 and V is TRBV29-1, with 9 bases that match TRBD2. The CDR3 contains 14 residues. Germline V CDR1 and CDR2: SQVTM, ANQGSEA. V was pared by 2 bases and J by 6 bases, with 6 bases of the junction left unmatched. CDR3 residues: CSVERAGGSDTQYF. The CDR3 nucleotides are TGCAGCGTTGAAAGGGCGGGAGGGTCGGATACGCAGTATTTT.

The sample holds one count of this clone. The rearrangement joins TRBV28 to TRBJ1-3; maybe TRBD1 (6 bases). The CDR3 covers 14 residues. Trimming stripped 5 bases from V and 0 bases from J, with 8 bases between. The germline V gene encodes CDR1 MDHEN and CDR2 SYDVKM. This CDR3 reads CASSLQGSGNTIYF. CDR3 DNA: TGTGCCAGCAGTCTACAGGGCTCTGGAAACACCATATATTTT. Using reference TRBV28 and TRBJ1-3 for the parts outside the CDR3, the full variable domain is DVKVTQSSRYLVKRTGEKVFLECVQDMDHENMFWYRQDPGLGLRLIYFSYDVKMKEKGDIPEGYSVSREKKERFSLILESASTNQTSMYLCASSLQGSGNTIYFGEGSWLTVV.

V and J are TRBV19 and TRBJ1-1; TRBD1 agrees at 7 bases. CDR3 length: 15 amino acids. The germline V gene has CDR1 LNHDA and CDR2 SQIVND (reference sequence). Unmatched junction bases numbered 7, after V lost 3 bases and J lost 3 bases. The CDR3 coding sequence is TGTGCCAGTAGTATCACGTCCCAGGGGGACACTGAAGCTTTCTTT. Protein sequence: CASSITSQGDTEAFF.

This chain connects TRBV6-4 to TRBJ2-2; 10 positions agree with TRBD1. J was trimmed by 3 bases and V by 6 bases; bases with no gene match: 1. The CDR3 has 14 amino acids. From germline, CDR1 is MRHNA and CDR2 SNTAGT. DNA for the CDR3: TGTGCCAGCAGCGGGACAGGGGACACCGGGGAGCTGTTTTTT. Protein: CASSGTGDTGELFF.

The V gene is TRBV19, the J gene TRBJ1-5; D call uncertain. CDR3 length: 14 residues. The V end lost 5 bases, the J end lost 6 bases, and 14 bases lay between the germline ends. The V gene's germline CDR1 is LNHDA and CDR2 SQIVND (reference sequence). In DNA, the CDR3 is TGTGCCAGTAGTGCGCAGGTTCACGGTCAGCCCCAGCATTTT. Amino acid sequence: CASSAQVHGQPQHF.

This rearrangement joins TRBV30 to TRBJ2-2; 7 nucleotides match TRBD1. This CDR3 contains 15 residues. Germline lookup yields CDR1 GTSNPN and CDR2 SVGIG (reference sequence). V dropped 7 bases and J dropped 2; count of bases not matched to a gene: 10. The CDR3 nucleotides are TGTGCCTCATCTCCGGGGACAGTAAACACCGGGGAGCTGTTTTTT. It encodes CASSPGTVNTGELFF. The full variable domain, its missing parts supplied by reference TRBV30 and TRBJ2-2, is SQTIHQWPATLVQPVGSPLSLECTVEGTSNPNLYWYRQAAGRGLQLLFYSVGIGQISSEVPQNLSASRPQDRQFILSSKKLLLSDSGFYLCASSPGTVNTGELFFGEGSRLTVL.

The chain has TRBV14 and TRBJ2-2, with 7 nucleotides matching TRBD2. With V trimmed by 2 bases and J by 5 bases, 11 bases remained unmatched. CDR3 length equals 17 residues. Germline values: CDR1 SGHDN, CDR2 FVKESK. The DNA of the CDR3 is TGTGCCAGCAGCCAACCCCAATCGAGGGGAGGGACCGGGGAGCTGTTTTTT. Its protein is CASSQPQSRGGTGELFF.

This sequence joins TRBV7-2 and TRBJ1-5, with 7 bases identical to TRBD1. The CDR3 totals 14 residues. V gave up 4 bases and J gave up 7 bases; unmatched junction bases: 7. Germline lookup yields CDR1 SGHTA and CDR2 FQGNSA. CDR3 loop: CASSSRQGGQPQHF. The CDR3, as DNA: TGTGCCAGCAGCTCTCGACAGGGAGGCCAGCCCCAGCATTTT.

The rearrangement links TRBV13 to TRBJ2-1; no firm D call. Trimming took 5 bases from V and 7 from J, leaving 6 bases between them. Looked up from germline, CDR1 is PRHDT and CDR2 is FYEKMQ (reference sequence). The CDR3 has 11 amino acids. DNA of the CDR3: TGTGCCAGCAGCGGCTCTAATGAGCAGTTCTTC. Amino acids: CASSGSNEQFF.

This chain connects TRBV2 to TRBJ1-1; unclear D gene. CDR1 SNHLY and CDR2 FYNNEI come from the germline V gene. The CDR3 runs 12 residues. Between the trimmed V and J ends, which lost 7 bases and 7 bases, there was a span of 13 bases. CDR3 sequence: CASTTSGSEAFF. The CDR3 DNA reads TGTGCCAGCACAACATCTGGGAGTGAAGCTTTCTTT.

The chain uses TRBV4-2 and TRBJ1-2; D uncertain. Trimming took 0 bases from V and 2 from J, leaving 7 bases between them. The CDR3 is made up of 14 amino acids. Germline loops: CDR1 LGHNA, CDR2 YNFKEQ. CDR3 sequence: CASSQDAGNYGYTF. CDR3 nucleotide sequence: TGTGCCAGCAGCCAAGATGCCGGGAACTATGGCTACACCTTC.

Here the CDR3 DNA reads TGTGCCAGCAGTGAAATCGACAGGGGCAATCAGCCCCAGCATTTT. Amino acids: CASSEIDRGNQPQHF. This chain connects TRBV6-1 to TRBJ1-5; TRBD1 matches at 7 bases. J was trimmed by 2 bases and V by 2 bases; bases with no gene match: 3. In germline, CDR1 is MNHNS, CDR2 SASEGT. This CDR3 is built from 15 residues.

This sequence joins TRBV27 and TRBJ1-1; 8 positions agree with TRBD1. V lost 7 bases and J lost 8; bases outside the gene matches: 21. From germline, CDR1 is MNHEY and CDR2 SMNVEV (reference sequence). The CDR3 covers 17 residues. In DNA form, the CDR3 reads TGTGCCAGCATCGGATGGGTCGGGACAGGTAAATATGAAGAAGCTTTCTTT. It codes for CASIGWVGTGKYEEAFF.